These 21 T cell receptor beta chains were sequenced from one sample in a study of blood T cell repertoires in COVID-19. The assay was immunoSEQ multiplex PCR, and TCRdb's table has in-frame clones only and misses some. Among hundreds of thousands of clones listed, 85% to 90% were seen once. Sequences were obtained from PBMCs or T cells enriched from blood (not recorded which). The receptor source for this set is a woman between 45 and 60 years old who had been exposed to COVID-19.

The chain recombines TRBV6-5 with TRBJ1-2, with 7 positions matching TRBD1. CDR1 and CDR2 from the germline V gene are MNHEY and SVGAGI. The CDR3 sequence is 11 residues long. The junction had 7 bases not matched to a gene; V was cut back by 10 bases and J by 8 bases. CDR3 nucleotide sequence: TGTGCCACTATGAGACAGGGCGGCTACACCTTC. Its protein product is CATMRQGGYTF.

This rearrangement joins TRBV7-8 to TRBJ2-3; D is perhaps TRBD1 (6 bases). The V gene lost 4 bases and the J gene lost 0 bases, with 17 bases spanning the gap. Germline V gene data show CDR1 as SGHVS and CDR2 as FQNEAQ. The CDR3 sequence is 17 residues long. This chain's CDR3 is CASSSPRGIISTDTQYF. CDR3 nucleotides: TGTGCCAGCAGCTCCCCGAGGGGGATAATCAGCACAGATACGCAGTATTTT.

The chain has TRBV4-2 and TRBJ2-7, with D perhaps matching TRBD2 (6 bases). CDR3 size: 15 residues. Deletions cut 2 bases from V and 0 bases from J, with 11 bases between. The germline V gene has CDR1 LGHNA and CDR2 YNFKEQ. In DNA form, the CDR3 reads TGTGCCAGCAGCCAACCGGGCGGGGACTCCTACGAGCAGTACTTC. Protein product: CASSQPGGDSYEQYF.

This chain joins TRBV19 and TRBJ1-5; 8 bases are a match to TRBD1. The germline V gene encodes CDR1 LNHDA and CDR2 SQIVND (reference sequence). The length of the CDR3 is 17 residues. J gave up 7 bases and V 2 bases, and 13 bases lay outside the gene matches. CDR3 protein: CASSISHSRGLPQPQHF. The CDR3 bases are TGTGCCAGTAGTATATCCCACTCCAGGGGGCTGCCGCAGCCCCAGCATTTT.

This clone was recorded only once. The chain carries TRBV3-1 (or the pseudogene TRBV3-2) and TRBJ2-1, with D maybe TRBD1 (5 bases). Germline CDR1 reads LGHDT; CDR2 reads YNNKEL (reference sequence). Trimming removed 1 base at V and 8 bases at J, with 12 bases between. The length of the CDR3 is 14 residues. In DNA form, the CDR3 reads TGTGCCAGCAGCCAAGCTCCTCAAGGGGATGAGCAGTTCTTC. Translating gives CASSQAPQGDEQFF.

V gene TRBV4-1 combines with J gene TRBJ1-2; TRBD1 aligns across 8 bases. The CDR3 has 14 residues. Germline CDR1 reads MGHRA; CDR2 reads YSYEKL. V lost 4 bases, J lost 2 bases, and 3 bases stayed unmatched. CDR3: CASSPDRGNYGYTF. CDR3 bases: TGCGCCAGCAGCCCAGACAGGGGCAACTATGGCTACACCTTC.

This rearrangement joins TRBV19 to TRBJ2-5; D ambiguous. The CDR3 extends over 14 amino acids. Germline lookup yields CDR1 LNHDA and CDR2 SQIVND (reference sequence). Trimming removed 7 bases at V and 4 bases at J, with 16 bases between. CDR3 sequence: CASNPGTSRETQYF. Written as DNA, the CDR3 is TGTGCCAGTAACCCCGGTACCTCTAGAGAGACCCAGTACTTC.

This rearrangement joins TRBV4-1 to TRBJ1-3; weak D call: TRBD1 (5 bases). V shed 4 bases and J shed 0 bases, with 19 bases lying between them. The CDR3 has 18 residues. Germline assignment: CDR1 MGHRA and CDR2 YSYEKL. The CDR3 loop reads CASSPAFQDSHSGNTIYF. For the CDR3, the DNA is TGCGCCAGCAGCCCCGCGTTTCAAGACAGCCACTCTGGAAACACCATATATTTT.

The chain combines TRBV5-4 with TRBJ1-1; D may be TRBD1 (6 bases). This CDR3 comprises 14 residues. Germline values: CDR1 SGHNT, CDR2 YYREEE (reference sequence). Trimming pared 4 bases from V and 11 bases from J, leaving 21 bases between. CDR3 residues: CASSVLTGLQGAFF. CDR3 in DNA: TGTGCCAGCAGCGTCCTCACAGGTCTCCAGGGGGCTTTCTTT.

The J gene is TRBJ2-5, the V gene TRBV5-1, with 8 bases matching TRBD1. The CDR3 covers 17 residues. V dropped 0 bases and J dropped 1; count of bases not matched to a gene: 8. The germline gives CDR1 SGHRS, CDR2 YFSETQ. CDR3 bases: TGCGCCAGCAGCTTGGCCGGGTCCCAGGGGGCCCAAGAGACCCAGTACTTC. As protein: CASSLAGSQGAQETQYF.

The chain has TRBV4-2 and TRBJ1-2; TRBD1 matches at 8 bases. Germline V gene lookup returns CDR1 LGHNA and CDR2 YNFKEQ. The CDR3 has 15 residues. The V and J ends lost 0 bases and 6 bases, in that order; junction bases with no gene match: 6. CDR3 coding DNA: TGTGCCAGCAGCCAAGACGTTCCAGGGGGCCATGGCTACACCTTC. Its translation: CASSQDVPGGHGYTF.

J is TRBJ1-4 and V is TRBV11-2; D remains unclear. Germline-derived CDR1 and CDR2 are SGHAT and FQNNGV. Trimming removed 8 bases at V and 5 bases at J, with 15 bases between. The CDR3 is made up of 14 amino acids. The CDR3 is CASESRTENEKLFF. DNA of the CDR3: TGTGCCAGCGAAAGTAGAACTGAGAATGAAAAACTGTTTTTT.

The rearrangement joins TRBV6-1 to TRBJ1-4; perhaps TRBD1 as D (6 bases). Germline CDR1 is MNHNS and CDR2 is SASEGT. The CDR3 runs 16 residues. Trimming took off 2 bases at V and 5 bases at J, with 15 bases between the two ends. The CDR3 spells CASSEFGGGLNEKLFF. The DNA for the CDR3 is TGTGCCAGCAGTGAATTTGGGGGGGGCCTCAATGAAAAACTGTTTTTT.

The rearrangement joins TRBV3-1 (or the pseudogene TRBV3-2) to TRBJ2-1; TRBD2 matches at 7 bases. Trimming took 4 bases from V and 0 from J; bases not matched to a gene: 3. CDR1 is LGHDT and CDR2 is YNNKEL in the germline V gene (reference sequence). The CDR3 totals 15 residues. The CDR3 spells CASSPGGSSYNEQFF. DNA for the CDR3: TGTGCCAGCAGCCCGGGCGGGAGCTCCTACAATGAGCAGTTCTTC.

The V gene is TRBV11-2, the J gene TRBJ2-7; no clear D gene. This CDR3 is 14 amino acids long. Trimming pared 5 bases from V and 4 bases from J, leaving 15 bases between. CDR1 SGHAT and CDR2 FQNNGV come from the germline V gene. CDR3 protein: CASSGPGRGYEQYF. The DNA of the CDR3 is TGTGCCAGCAGCGGCCCGGGTCGTGGATACGAGCAGTACTTC. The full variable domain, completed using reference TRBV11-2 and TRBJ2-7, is EAGVAQSPRYKIIEKRQSVAFWCNPISGHATLYWYQQILGQGPKLLIQFQNNGVVDDSQLPKDRFSAERLKGVDSTLKIQPAKLEDSAVYLCASSGPGRGYEQYFGPGTRLTVT.

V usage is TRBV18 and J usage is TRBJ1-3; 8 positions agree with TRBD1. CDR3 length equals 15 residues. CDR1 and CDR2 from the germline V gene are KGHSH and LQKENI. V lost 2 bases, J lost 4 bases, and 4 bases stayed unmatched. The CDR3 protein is CASSPTRTGGNTIYF. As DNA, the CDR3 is TGTGCCAGCTCACCAACTAGGACAGGGGGAAACACCATATATTTT.

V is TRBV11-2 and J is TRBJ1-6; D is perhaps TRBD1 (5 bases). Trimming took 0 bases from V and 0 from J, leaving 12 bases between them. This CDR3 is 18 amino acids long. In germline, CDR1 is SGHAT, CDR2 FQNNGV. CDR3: CASSLERGLSSYNSPLHF. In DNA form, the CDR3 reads TGTGCCAGCAGCTTAGAAAGGGGATTAAGCTCCTATAATTCACCCCTCCACTTT.

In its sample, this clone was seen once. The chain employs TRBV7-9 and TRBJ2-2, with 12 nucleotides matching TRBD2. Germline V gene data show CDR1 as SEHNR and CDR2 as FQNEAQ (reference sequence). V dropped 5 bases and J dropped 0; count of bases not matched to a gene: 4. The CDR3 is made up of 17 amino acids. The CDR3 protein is CASSTLAGGANTGELFF. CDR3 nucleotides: TGTGCCAGCAGCACCCTAGCGGGGGGGGCGAACACCGGGGAGCTGTTTTTT.

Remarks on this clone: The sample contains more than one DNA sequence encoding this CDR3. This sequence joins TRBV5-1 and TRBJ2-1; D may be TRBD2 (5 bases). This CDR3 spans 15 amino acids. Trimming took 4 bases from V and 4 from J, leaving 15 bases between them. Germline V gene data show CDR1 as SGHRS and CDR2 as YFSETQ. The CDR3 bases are TGCGCCAGCAGCCCTGGCGCGGGCCTGTACAATGAGCAGTTCTTC. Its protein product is CASSPGAGLYNEQFF.

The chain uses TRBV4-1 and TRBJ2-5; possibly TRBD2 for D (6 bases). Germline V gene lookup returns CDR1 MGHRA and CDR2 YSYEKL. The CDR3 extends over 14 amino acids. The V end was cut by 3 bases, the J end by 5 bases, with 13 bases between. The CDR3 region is CASSHPIREETQYF. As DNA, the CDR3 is TGCGCCAGCAGCCACCCTATTCGGGAGGAGACCCAGTACTTC.

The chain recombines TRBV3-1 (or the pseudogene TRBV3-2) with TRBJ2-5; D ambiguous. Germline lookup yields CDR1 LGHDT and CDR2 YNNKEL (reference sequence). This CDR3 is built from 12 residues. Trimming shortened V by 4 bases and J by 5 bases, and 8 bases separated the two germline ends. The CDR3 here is CASSPLGETQYF. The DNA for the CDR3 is TGTGCCAGCAGCCCCCTCGGGGAGACCCAGTACTTC.